This T cell receptor (beta chain) was retrieved from a study of cytomegalovirus exposure and HLA in healthy donors (TCRdb year 2017). Looking at the study overall: In an earlier analysis of approximately 500 of the donors, 250 to 350 Gb of sequence data and just under 120 million unique TCR beta sequences from about 190 million T cells were reported. To study patterns of TCR occurrence, a later analysis re-analyzed previously published TCR beta repertoires from 650 to 750 donors and added high-resolution HLA genotyping. In addition to the first cohort of about 650 subjects, a separate validation cohort of 120 different subjects was used. A later genetic analysis used genome-wide SNP genotypes for about 60% of the roughly 670 donors, treating that subset as a discovery cohort. The study aimed to test whether cataloging public T cell receptors could reveal signatures of past pathogen exposure. To predict cytomegalovirus infection status, the study combined high-throughput TCR immunosequencing, statistical association of individual TCRs with disease status, and machine learning. Typing coverage differed by locus: A, B, C, DRB1 and DQB1 were typed in roughly 620-630 donors, DQA1 in approximately 520, DPA1 in some 600, and DPB1 in approximately 450. An early release covering about 600 HLA-typed donors comprised about 320 gigabases of sequencing data and 85 million to 100 million unique TCR sequences. Because of strong linkage in the cohort, four to six DR-DQ haplotypes were treated as single units for association and clustering. On average, around 240,000 unique TCR beta nucleotide sequences were sequenced per donor among 350 to 400 genotyped donors of the cohort, with roughly 18% of those sequences being non-productive. Every repertoire in the discovery cohort had been generated on one and the same sequencing platform. Using immunosequencing, the study profiled T cell repertoires from about 610 subjects and related those repertoires to cytomegalovirus serostatus. Class I and class II HLA loci were covered by the typing at four-digit resolution. Rather than drawing on any new phenotypic data, the later analysis identified candidate immune exposures from TCR beta sequences and the way those sequences occurred across donors. The genetic ancestry cluster associated with self-reported Caucasian donors included over 80% of the roughly 360 genotyped donors. Alongside the repertoire data, information on donor age, sex, ethnicity and CMV serostatus was compiled. An earlier analysis of 500 to 750 of the donors applied high-throughput TCR beta sequencing to assess whether each TCR beta V gene segment acted as functional or pseudogenic. Overall study outcomes, separate from this receptor: Presence/absence analyses assumed roughly uniform sequencing depth across donors, an assumption that may not hold. The study listed 150 to 200 TCR beta chains as associated with cytomegalovirus. An earlier analysis of 587 of the donors showed that most TCR beta V segments appeared in productive rearrangements either about 87% or about 30% of the time, which broadly matched IMGT annotations. Only TCR beta chains were sequenced in this cohort, and the absence of alpha or paired-chain data limited detectable features. An association between a missense DCLRE1C variant and V-gene and J-gene trimming of TCR beta chains was found in a later genetic analysis and replicated in an independent cohort. Most TCR sequences were observed very rarely across donors, whereas some public TCRs were present in many individuals. Because some donors lacked HLA typing at each locus, the association tests relied only on the typed subset. Because the 87-base-pair reads could not distinguish some IMGT-functional V segments, including TRBV6-2 and TRBV6-3, those segments were excluded. In a later analysis, several top co-occurrence clusters were reported to appear linked to parvovirus B19, influenza, CMV and Epstein-Barr virus. Correlated functional status among segregating V segments might reflect linkage disequilibrium, but an unknown experimental factor could not be ruled out. About 17 rarely observed V segments, including chromosome 9 orphons, were excluded from the earlier analysis of a few hundred of the donors because counts were too low. A few of the identified cytomegalovirus-associated TCR beta chains were confirmed in vitro to be specific for cytomegalovirus antigens. The authors suggested that the approach could potentially be extended to other disease states and immunological phenotypes. At a false discovery rate of 0.05, a later analysis linked under 20,000 TCR beta sequences to specific HLA alleles. According to a later analysis, most CMV-associated TCR beta chains appeared to be HLA-restricted, and the HLA associations seemed to be driven largely by CMV exposure. A cluster of highly shared sequence variants was judged likely to be a technical artifact of the sequencing pipeline. In a later genetic analysis, fewer N-insertions in productive TCRs were reported among donors in an Asian-associated ancestry cluster than the approximately 630-donor mean. When HLA alleles, especially DR and DQ, strongly co-occurred, attributing TCR associations to individual alleles was difficult. In a later analysis, the rate of TCR association differed among HLA loci, with DRB1 alleles having the most associated TCRs and HLA-C alleles having the fewest. A further reported finding was that TCR beta sequences accurately predicted the HLA-A and HLA-B alleles for most subjects in the first cohort. A later analysis found that HLA-associated TCR beta chains were more clonally expanded and had lower generation probabilities than equally common non-associated chains. In both the original and validation cohorts, the classifier was reported to diagnose cytomegalovirus status with high specificity and sensitivity. CMV serostatus was the only immune exposure information available for the cohort.

This clone was found a few times. Its recognized antigen is unknown. No base quality values were provided; no much bigger clone lies one nucleotide off. The cohort consisted of hundreds of healthy bone marrow donors. Cohort members were all nominally healthy when sampled, although unrecorded immune exposures were likely present. The donor was CMV seronegative and was included in the group of 352 seronegative cohort members. Every donor gave a peripheral blood sample, and the peripheral blood mononuclear cells from that sample were used for TCR beta sequencing. The Qiagen DNeasy Blood Extraction Kit was used to extract genomic DNA from the blood cell samples. Library prep was done by the immunoSEQ multiplex PCR assay. A mixture of 60 forward primers for TCR Vbeta segments and 13 reverse primers for TCR Jbeta segments was used in the multiplex PCR. The CDR3 region of rearranged TCR beta genes was amplified from genomic DNA by a multiplex PCR assay. The Illumina HiSeq System was used to sequence the amplified TCR beta libraries as 87-base-pair reads. Per the authors' processing: A later analysis counted 75 million to 100 million unique TCR beta chains across the 650 to 800 repertoires, and roughly 9.9 million of these chains were shared by at least two donors. Raw reads were error-corrected and collapsed into unique sequences by a nearest-neighbor algorithm in which closely related sequences were merged to remove PCR and sequencing errors. CDR3 sequences were aligned to IMGT reference sequences to assign V, D and J gene segments. For a sequence to be retained, at least a six-nucleotide match to both a V gene segment and a J gene segment was required. A rearrangement counted as productive if the CDR3 had no stop codons and remained in frame with V and J, and every other rearrangement counted as non-productive. CDR3 was defined according to IMGT convention as the region running from the second conserved V-encoded cysteine to the conserved J-encoded phenylalanine. The earlier analysis of approximately 590 of the donors excluded any sequence lacking an unambiguous match to a single V gene segment. In an earlier analysis of several hundred of the donors, V segments were called functional above 56.7% productive rearrangements and were called segregating when the between-donor standard deviation exceeded 5%. A statistical classification framework was developed to diagnose cytomegalovirus status using the catalog of TCR beta chain sequences. V and J gene assignment, in a later analysis, came from comparing TCR nucleotide sequences with IMGT/GENE-DB human TR gene sequences. Using the TCRdist pipeline, a later analysis assigned CDR3 sequences along with most-parsimonious VDJ recombination scenarios. In a later analysis, every TCR beta chain was defined by the combination of its CDR3 amino acid sequence and its V-gene family, and reads without a unique V-gene family were dropped. A later analysis removed nearly 600 highly shared, low-generation-probability nucleotide sequences to deal with suspected cross-contamination and a sequencing artifact. For each public chain, a later analysis derived a clonal expansion index from normalized ranks of inferred template counts within each repertoire. A later analysis computed generation probabilities with a VDJ recombination model fitted to out-of-frame rearrangements, and checked the results against IGoR. A later analysis scored TCR-TCR, TCR-HLA and TCR-CMV co-occurrence with hypergeometric tests, applying a repertoire-size bias correction to TCR pairs. In a later analysis, false discovery rates were estimated by permuting HLA or CMV assignments 20 times. In a later analysis, co-occurring TCRs were grouped with DBSCAN, and TCRdist sequence similarity was added when clustering was performed within HLA-allele-positive subsets. Co-occurrence clustering excluded repertoires with fewer than 30,000 or more than 120,000 public chains, plus five with anomalous nucleotide sharing. Held by TCRdb, this immuneACCESS table contains in-frame sequences only and omits some clones. Under half of the omission traces to an unresolved V gene where checked; the cause of the rest is unknown. V, J and clone size were drawn from that table, and D and trimming were deduced from the DNA. A total of some 180,000 clones appear in this sample, around 75% of them only once. The ten largest clonotypes hold 2.9% of the sample.

From a lookup of the germline V gene, CDR1 and CDR2 are SNHLY and FYNNEI. Unmatched junction bases come to 6, with V trimmed by 4 bases and J by 3 bases. The cysteine opens and the phenylalanine closes a CDR3 of 15 amino acids. Here the CDR3 DNA is all that survives: 45 bases in frame from base 1. Material: PBMCs. The rearranged chain carries TRBV2 and TRBJ2-7; TRBD2 lines up with 10 middle nucleotides. The receptor comes from a male donor in good health and CMV-seronegative. The CDR3 protein: CASSALTSGVYEQYF. The sequence in DNA is TGTGCCAGCAGTGCACTCACTAGCGGGGTCTACGAGCAGTACTTC. The reference TRBV2 and TRBJ2-7 proteins fill in what lies around the CDR3, so the full variable domain reads EPEVTQTPSHQVTQMGQEVILRCVPISNHLYFYWYRQILGQKVEFLVSFYNNEISEKSEIFDDQFSVERPDGSNFTLKIRSTKLEDSAMYFCASSALTSGVYEQYFGPGTRLTVT.